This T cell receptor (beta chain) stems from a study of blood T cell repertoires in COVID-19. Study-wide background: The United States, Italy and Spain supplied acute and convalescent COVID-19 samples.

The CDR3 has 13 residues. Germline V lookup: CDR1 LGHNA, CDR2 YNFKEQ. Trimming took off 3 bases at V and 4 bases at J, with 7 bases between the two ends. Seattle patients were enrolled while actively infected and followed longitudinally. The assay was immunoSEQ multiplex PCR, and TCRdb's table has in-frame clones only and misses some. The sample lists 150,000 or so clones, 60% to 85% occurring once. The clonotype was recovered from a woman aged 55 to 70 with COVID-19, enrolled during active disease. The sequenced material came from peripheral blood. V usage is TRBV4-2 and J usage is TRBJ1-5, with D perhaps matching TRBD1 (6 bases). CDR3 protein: CASSQDSNQPQHF. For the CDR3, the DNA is TGTGCCAGCAGCCAGGACAGTAATCAGCCCCAGCATTTT.